The clone carrying this TCR beta chain was seen only a few times. Its antigen is still unknown. V lost 7 bases and J lost 1; bases outside the gene matches: 7. The length of the CDR3 is 15 residues. CDR1 MDHEN and CDR2 SYDVKM come from the germline V gene. TCRdb re-analysed the reads in MiXCR, keeping a single row per CDR3 protein. The data contain approximately 750,000 distinct CDR3 sequences, approximately 40% of them singletons. This entry comes from a study of T cell repertoires in cytomegalovirus infection. Across the whole study: Public TCR beta signatures indicated both CMV infection and matching HLA type.

Whole-study results and caveats: Carriers of CMV and the relevant HLA type were discriminated by public TCR beta frequency. There were HLA-C-restricted CMV-specific TCR beta clonotypes dominating the ex vivo response.

Sequencing was performed on PBMCs. This rearrangement joins TRBV28 to TRBJ2-1; 7 bases fit TRBD2. This TCR was recovered from a human donor in good health (CMV status not recorded). Some clones in this sample may be carry-over from other donors' samples. CDR3 in DNA: TGTGCCAGCACCTTGGGAGGGAGTTCCTACAATGAGCAGTTCTTC. The encoded protein is CASTLGGSSYNEQFF.